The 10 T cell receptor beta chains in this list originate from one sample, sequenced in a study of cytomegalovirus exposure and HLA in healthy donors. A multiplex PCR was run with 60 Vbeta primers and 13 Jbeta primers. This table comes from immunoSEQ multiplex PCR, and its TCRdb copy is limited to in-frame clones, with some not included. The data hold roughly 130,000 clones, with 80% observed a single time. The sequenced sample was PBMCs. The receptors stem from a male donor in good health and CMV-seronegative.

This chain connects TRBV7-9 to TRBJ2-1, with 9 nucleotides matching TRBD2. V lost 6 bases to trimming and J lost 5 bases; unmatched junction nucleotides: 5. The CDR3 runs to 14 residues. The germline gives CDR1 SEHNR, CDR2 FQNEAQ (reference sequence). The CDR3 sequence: CASRIAGEHNEQFF. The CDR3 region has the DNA TGTGCCAGCAGAATAGCGGGGGAACACAATGAGCAGTTCTTC.

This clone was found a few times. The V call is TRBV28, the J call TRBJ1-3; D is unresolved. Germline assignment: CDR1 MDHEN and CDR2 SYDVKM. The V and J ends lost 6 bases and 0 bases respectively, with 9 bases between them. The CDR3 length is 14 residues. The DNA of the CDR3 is TGTGCCAGCAGGGGAGCGGACTCTGGAAACACCATATATTTT. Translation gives CASRGADSGNTIYF.

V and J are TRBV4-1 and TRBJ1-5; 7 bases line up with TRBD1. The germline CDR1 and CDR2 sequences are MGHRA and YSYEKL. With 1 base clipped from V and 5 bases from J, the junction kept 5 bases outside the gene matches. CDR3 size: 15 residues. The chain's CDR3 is CASSQGETGHQPQHF. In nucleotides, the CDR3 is TGCGCCAGCAGCCAAGGGGAGACAGGGCATCAGCCCCAGCATTTT.

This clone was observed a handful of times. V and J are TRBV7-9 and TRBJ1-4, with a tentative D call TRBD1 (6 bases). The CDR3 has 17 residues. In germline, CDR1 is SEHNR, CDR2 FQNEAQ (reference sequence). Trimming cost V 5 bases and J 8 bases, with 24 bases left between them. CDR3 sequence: CASSKGLVGGASEKLFF. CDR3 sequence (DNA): TGTGCCAGCAGCAAAGGGTTGGTCGGGGGGGCATCGGAAAAACTGTTTTTT. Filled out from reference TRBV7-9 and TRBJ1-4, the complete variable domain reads DTGVSQNPRHKITKRGQNVTFRCDPISEHNRLYWYRQTLGQGPEFLTYFQNEAQLEKSRLLSDRFSAERPKGSFSTLEIQRTEQGDSAMYLCASSKGLVGGASEKLFFGSGTQLSVL.

The CDR3 spells CASSPKLQGGGTEAFF. In DNA form, the CDR3 reads TGTGCCAGCTCACCAAAGCTGCAGGGAGGGGGGACTGAAGCTTTCTTT. The chain joins TRBV18 to TRBJ1-1; a weak D match, TRBD1 (6 bases). Germline V CDR1 and CDR2: KGHSH, LQKENI. This CDR3 has 16 residues. Trimming cost V 2 bases and J 5 bases, with 18 bases left between them.

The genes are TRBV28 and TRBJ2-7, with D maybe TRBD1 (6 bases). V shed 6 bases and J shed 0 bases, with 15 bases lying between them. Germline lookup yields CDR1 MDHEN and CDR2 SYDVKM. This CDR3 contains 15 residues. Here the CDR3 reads CASSDGQLHSYEQYF. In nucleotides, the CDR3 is TGTGCCAGCAGCGACGGACAGCTGCACTCCTACGAGCAGTACTTC.

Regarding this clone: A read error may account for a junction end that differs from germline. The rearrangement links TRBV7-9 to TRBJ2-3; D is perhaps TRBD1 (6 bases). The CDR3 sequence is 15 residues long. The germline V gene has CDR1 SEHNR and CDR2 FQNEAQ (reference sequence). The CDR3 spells CSSSSEGGGADTQYF. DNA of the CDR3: TGTTCCAGCAGCTCCGAAGGGGGTGGTGCAGATACGCAGTATTTT.

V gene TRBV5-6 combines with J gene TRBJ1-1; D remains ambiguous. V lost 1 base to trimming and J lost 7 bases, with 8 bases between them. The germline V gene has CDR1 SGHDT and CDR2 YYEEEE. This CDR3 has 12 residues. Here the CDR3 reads CASSLWGDEAFF. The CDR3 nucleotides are TGTGCCAGCAGCTTGTGGGGAGATGAAGCTTTCTTT.

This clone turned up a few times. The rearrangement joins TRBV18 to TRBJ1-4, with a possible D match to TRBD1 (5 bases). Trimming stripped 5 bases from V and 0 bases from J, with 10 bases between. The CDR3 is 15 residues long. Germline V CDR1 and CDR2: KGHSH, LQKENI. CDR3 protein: CASSTMTATNEKLFF. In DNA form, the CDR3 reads TGTGCCAGCTCAACGATGACAGCAACTAATGAAAAACTGTTTTTT.

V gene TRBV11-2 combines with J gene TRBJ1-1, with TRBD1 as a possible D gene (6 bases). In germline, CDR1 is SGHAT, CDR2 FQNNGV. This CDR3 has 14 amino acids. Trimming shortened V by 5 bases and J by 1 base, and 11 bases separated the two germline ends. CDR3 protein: CASSQGSENTEAFF. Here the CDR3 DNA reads TGTGCCAGCAGCCAGGGGTCGGAGAACACTGAAGCTTTCTTT.